A selection of T cell receptor beta chains follows, all from one sample in a study of neurological immune-mediated disorders. MiXCR, run by TCRdb on the 5' RACE reads, gives a single entry per CDR3 protein. The data hold 53,000 or so distinct CDR3 sequences, with 7% to 10% observed a single time. Input material: PBMCs. Source of these receptors: a woman aged 35 to 49 in good health. CDR3s include the opening cysteine and the closing phenylalanine or tryptophan. Each record gives: D gene, J gene, V gene, clone size, CDR3 protein, CDR3 DNA. A D gene is named only where the DNA matches it firmly. Clone size is stated in some rows and not others, as once, few, many or a class when expanded.

d_gene: TRBD1
j_gene: TRBJ2-5
v_gene: TRBV15
abundance: many
CDR3aa: CATSRGQGALSVETQYF
CDR3nt: TGTGCCACCAGCAGAGGGCAGGGGGCGTTGAGTGTGGAGACCCAGTACTTC

d_gene: TRBD1
j_gene: TRBJ1-4
v_gene: TRBV7-2
abundance: many
CDR3aa: CASSSPTGVREKLFF
CDR3nt: TGTGCCAGCAGCAGTCCGACAGGGGTTCGCGAAAAACTGTTTTTT

d_gene: -
j_gene: TRBJ2-7
v_gene: TRBV5-1
abundance: many
CDR3aa: CASSSGTTVSYEQYF
CDR3nt: TGCGCCAGCAGCAGTGGGACAACGGTCTCCTACGAGCAGTACTTC

d_gene: TRBD1
j_gene: TRBJ2-1
v_gene: TRBV24-1
abundance: many
CDR3aa: CATSRTGGNNEQFF
CDR3nt: TGTGCCACCAGCCGGACAGGGGGTAACAATGAGCAGTTCTTC

d_gene: TRBD2
j_gene: TRBJ2-3
v_gene: TRBV6-2/TRBV6-3
abundance: many
CDR3aa: CAMASGYTDTQYF
CDR3nt: TGTGCCATGGCTAGCGGGTACACAGATACGCAGTATTTT

d_gene: -
j_gene: TRBJ2-2
v_gene: TRBV4-2
abundance: -
CDR3aa: CASSQTAWATNTGELFF
CDR3nt: TGTGCCAGCAGCCAAACCGCATGGGCCACGAACACCGGGGAGCTGTTTTTT

d_gene: TRBD1
j_gene: TRBJ2-3
v_gene: TRBV7-2
abundance: many
CDR3aa: CASSLNGGQATDTQYF
CDR3nt: TGTGCCAGCAGCTTAAACGGAGGACAGGCCACAGATACGCAGTATTTT

d_gene: -
j_gene: TRBJ1-5
v_gene: TRBV7-9
abundance: many
CDR3aa: CAVGVHGGQPQHF
CDR3nt: TGTGCCGTAGGGGTGCATGGGGGTCAGCCCCAGCATTTT

d_gene: TRBD1
j_gene: TRBJ2-7
v_gene: TRBV4-3
abundance: many
CDR3aa: CASSPRQGATYEQYF
CDR3nt: TGCGCCAGCAGCCCACGCCAGGGGGCGACCTACGAGCAGTACTTC

d_gene: -
j_gene: TRBJ2-1
v_gene: TRBV12-3/TRBV12-4
abundance: many
CDR3aa: CASTAPGRPYNEQFF
CDR3nt: TGTGCCAGCACCGCCCCGGGACGACCCTACAATGAGCAGTTCTTC

d_gene: -
j_gene: TRBJ2-3
v_gene: TRBV4-3
abundance: many
CDR3aa: CASSLRQGSDTQYF
CDR3nt: TGCGCCAGCAGCCTCCGGCAGGGGTCAGATACGCAGTATTTT

d_gene: TRBD2
j_gene: TRBJ2-1
v_gene: TRBV12-3/TRBV12-4
abundance: many
CDR3aa: CASSLPRAGGPREQFF
CDR3nt: TGTGCCAGCAGTCTACCCCGAGCGGGGGGCCCTAGAGAGCAGTTCTTC

d_gene: -
j_gene: TRBJ2-5
v_gene: TRBV5-1
abundance: many
CDR3aa: CASSVGGQETQYF
CDR3nt: TGCGCCAGCAGTGTCGGGGGTCAGGAGACCCAGTACTTC

d_gene: -
j_gene: TRBJ2-7
v_gene: TRBV4-1
abundance: many
CDR3aa: CASSTRQETATRQYF
CDR3nt: TGCGCCAGCAGCACACGACAGGAGACTGCTACGAGGCAGTACTTC

d_gene: TRBD2
j_gene: TRBJ2-3
v_gene: TRBV4-3
abundance: many
CDR3aa: CASSYQRVAGDTQYF
CDR3nt: TGCGCCAGCAGCTACCAACGGGTAGCGGGAGATACGCAGTATTTT

d_gene: TRBD1
j_gene: TRBJ2-7
v_gene: TRBV25-1
abundance: -
CDR3aa: CASTRDRSSYEQYF
CDR3nt: TGTGCCAGCACCAGGGACAGGAGCTCCTACGAGCAGTACTTC

d_gene: TRBD1
j_gene: TRBJ1-2
v_gene: TRBV10-3
abundance: many
CDR3aa: CAISESDRGGYTF
CDR3nt: TGTGCCATCAGTGAGTCAGACAGGGGCGGCTACACCTTC

d_gene: TRBD2
j_gene: TRBJ2-7
v_gene: TRBV6-5
abundance: many
CDR3aa: CASSYSTSAIYEQYF
CDR3nt: TGTGCCAGCAGTTACTCGACTAGCGCTATTTACGAGCAGTACTTC

d_gene: -
j_gene: TRBJ1-6
v_gene: TRBV7-9
abundance: many
CDR3aa: CASSFGDSPLHF
CDR3nt: TGTGCCAGCAGCTTCGGGGATTCACCCCTCCACTTT

d_gene: -
j_gene: TRBJ2-3
v_gene: TRBV20-1
abundance: -
CDR3aa: CSARSTGSINTQYF
CDR3nt: TGCAGTGCTAGATCTACGGGATCTATCAATACCCAGTATTTT

d_gene: -
j_gene: TRBJ2-1
v_gene: TRBV29-1
abundance: many
CDR3aa: CSVDFGVQFF
CDR3nt: TGCAGCGTTGATTTCGGGGTGCAGTTCTTC

d_gene: TRBD2
j_gene: TRBJ2-2
v_gene: TRBV7-6
abundance: many
CDR3aa: CASSLGLAGPTGELFF
CDR3nt: TGTGCCAGCAGCTTAGGGCTAGCGGGGCCCACCGGGGAGCTGTTTTTT

d_gene: -
j_gene: TRBJ2-5
v_gene: TRBV20-1
abundance: -
CDR3aa: CSAFQGLAYDQYF
CDR3nt: TGCAGTGCTTTCCAGGGTCTGGCCTACGACCAGTACTTC

d_gene: -
j_gene: TRBJ2-3
v_gene: TRBV5-1
abundance: many
CDR3aa: CASSPAHFTDTQYF
CDR3nt: TGCGCCAGCAGCCCCGCACACTTCACAGATACGCAGTATTTT

d_gene: TRBD1
j_gene: TRBJ2-3
v_gene: TRBV4-1
abundance: many
CDR3aa: CASSQGWNRGFPDTQYF
CDR3nt: TGCGCCAGCAGCCAAGGGTGGAACAGGGGTTTTCCAGATACGCAGTATTTT

d_gene: TRBD1
j_gene: TRBJ2-2
v_gene: TRBV5-1
abundance: many
CDR3aa: CASSLDGTGVRTGELFF
CDR3nt: TGCGCCAGCAGCTTGGACGGGACAGGAGTAAGGACCGGGGAGCTGTTTTTT

d_gene: -
j_gene: TRBJ1-1
v_gene: TRBV13
abundance: many
CDR3aa: CASSLAGRANPLTEAFF
CDR3nt: TGTGCCAGCAGCTTAGCGGGCCGGGCAAACCCCCTCACTGAAGCTTTCTTT

d_gene: TRBD1
j_gene: TRBJ1-3
v_gene: TRBV18
abundance: many
CDR3aa: CASSPRDSASGNTIYF
CDR3nt: TGTGCCAGCTCACCCCGGGACAGTGCCTCTGGAAACACCATATATTTT

d_gene: TRBD2
j_gene: TRBJ2-3
v_gene: TRBV7-9
abundance: many
CDR3aa: CASSSIAGDDTDTQYF
CDR3nt: TGTGCCAGCAGCTCCATAGCGGGGGATGACACAGATACGCAGTATTTT

d_gene: -
j_gene: TRBJ1-5
v_gene: TRBV10-3
abundance: many
CDR3aa: CAISDGGGNQPQHF
CDR3nt: TGTGCCATCAGTGATGGAGGTGGCAATCAGCCCCAGCATTTT

d_gene: -
j_gene: TRBJ1-4
v_gene: TRBV25-1
abundance: -
CDR3aa: CASSEWAPGGAGEKLFF
CDR3nt: TGTGCCAGCAGTGAATGGGCCCCAGGAGGCGCGGGTGAAAAACTGTTTTTT

d_gene: -
j_gene: TRBJ1-1
v_gene: TRBV20-1
abundance: many
CDR3aa: CSARSGWAPEAFF
CDR3nt: TGCAGTGCTCGGTCGGGGTGGGCCCCTGAAGCTTTCTTT

d_gene: TRBD2
j_gene: TRBJ2-5
v_gene: TRBV9
abundance: -
CDR3aa: CASSSRTSAETQYF
CDR3nt: TGTGCCAGCAGCTCGCGGACTAGCGCGGAGACCCAGTACTTC

d_gene: TRBD1
j_gene: TRBJ1-1
v_gene: TRBV9
abundance: many
CDR3aa: CASSRLGQGNTEAFF
CDR3nt: TGTGCCAGCAGCAGACTAGGACAGGGGAACACTGAAGCTTTCTTT

d_gene: -
j_gene: TRBJ2-7
v_gene: TRBV5-1
abundance: many
CDR3aa: CASSNGRAYEQYF
CDR3nt: TGCGCCAGCAGCAACGGACGGGCCTACGAGCAGTACTTC

d_gene: -
j_gene: TRBJ2-1
v_gene: TRBV9
abundance: many
CDR3aa: CASSVEASNEQFF
CDR3nt: TGTGCCAGCAGCGTAGAGGCGAGCAATGAGCAGTTCTTC

d_gene: -
j_gene: TRBJ2-7
v_gene: TRBV20-1
abundance: many
CDR3aa: CSASPAGIYEQYF
CDR3nt: TGCAGTGCTAGCCCAGCAGGTATCTACGAGCAGTACTTC

d_gene: TRBD1
j_gene: TRBJ2-7
v_gene: TRBV20-1
abundance: many
CDR3aa: CSAPRGTGTHEQYF
CDR3nt: TGCAGTGCTCCTAGGGGGACAGGGACCCACGAGCAGTACTTC

d_gene: -
j_gene: TRBJ1-5
v_gene: TRBV5-1
abundance: many
CDR3aa: CASSLVGGWAQPQHF
CDR3nt: TGCGCCAGCAGCTTGGTCGGAGGGTGGGCTCAGCCCCAGCATTTT

d_gene: TRBD2
j_gene: TRBJ2-5
v_gene: TRBV4-1
abundance: many
CDR3aa: CASSQGSPPGGYQETQYF
CDR3nt: TGCGCCAGCAGCCAAGGATCCCCGCCGGGGGGGTACCAAGAGACCCAGTACTTC

d_gene: TRBD1
j_gene: TRBJ1-1
v_gene: TRBV20-1
abundance: many
CDR3aa: CSAAQGNFGEAFF
CDR3nt: TGCAGTGCAGCACAGGGGAATTTTGGTGAAGCTTTCTTT

d_gene: TRBD1
j_gene: TRBJ1-1
v_gene: TRBV20-1
abundance: many
CDR3aa: CSAMDRFEAFF
CDR3nt: TGCAGTGCCATGGACAGGTTTGAAGCTTTCTTT

d_gene: -
j_gene: TRBJ1-6
v_gene: TRBV7-2
abundance: many
CDR3aa: CASSLSVGSRAPLHF
CDR3nt: TGTGCCAGCAGCTTAAGTGTTGGCTCCCGGGCACCCCTCCACTTT

d_gene: TRBD1
j_gene: TRBJ2-7
v_gene: TRBV9
abundance: many
CDR3aa: CASSPRTGLTYEQYF
CDR3nt: TGTGCCAGCAGCCCGCGGACAGGGCTGACCTACGAGCAGTACTTC

d_gene: -
j_gene: TRBJ2-3
v_gene: TRBV5-1
abundance: many
CDR3aa: CASSSLGGSGVDTQYF
CDR3nt: TGCGCCAGCAGCTCCCTCGGCGGTAGTGGGGTTGATACGCAGTATTTT

d_gene: -
j_gene: TRBJ2-7
v_gene: TRBV5-1
abundance: few
CDR3aa: CTSSPGYEQYF
CDR3nt: TGCACCAGCAGCCCAGGCTACGAGCAGTACTTC

d_gene: -
j_gene: TRBJ2-1
v_gene: TRBV5-1
abundance: many
CDR3aa: CASSLAIISSYNEQFF
CDR3nt: TGCGCCAGCAGCTTGGCGATAATTAGCTCCTACAATGAGCAGTTCTTC

d_gene: TRBD2
j_gene: TRBJ2-1
v_gene: TRBV9
abundance: many
CDR3aa: CASSVVTSGRGSDEQFF
CDR3nt: TGTGCCAGCAGCGTAGTGACTAGCGGGAGGGGCTCTGATGAGCAGTTCTTC

d_gene: -
j_gene: TRBJ2-7
v_gene: TRBV4-3
abundance: few
CDR3aa: CASSPEGGGPIFYEQYF
CDR3nt: TGCGCCAGCAGCCCCGAGGGGGGCGGCCCGATCTTCTACGAGCAGTACTTC

d_gene: -
j_gene: TRBJ2-7
v_gene: TRBV4-1
abundance: many
CDR3aa: CASSQGGAIYEQYF
CDR3nt: TGCGCCAGCAGCCAGGGGGGAGCGATTTACGAGCAGTACTTC

d_gene: -
j_gene: TRBJ2-2
v_gene: TRBV27
abundance: many
CDR3aa: CASRRVGTGELFF
CDR3nt: TGTGCCAGCAGGAGGGTGGGCACCGGGGAGCTGTTTTTT

d_gene: TRBD2
j_gene: TRBJ2-3
v_gene: TRBV12-3/TRBV12-4
abundance: few
CDR3aa: CAPSGEGPDTQYF
CDR3nt: TGTGCCCCATCGGGGGAGGGCCCAGATACGCAGTATTTT

d_gene: -
j_gene: TRBJ2-1
v_gene: TRBV7-2
abundance: -
CDR3aa: CASIHHGVYNEQFF
CDR3nt: TGTGCCAGCATCCATCACGGGGTTTACAATGAGCAGTTCTTC